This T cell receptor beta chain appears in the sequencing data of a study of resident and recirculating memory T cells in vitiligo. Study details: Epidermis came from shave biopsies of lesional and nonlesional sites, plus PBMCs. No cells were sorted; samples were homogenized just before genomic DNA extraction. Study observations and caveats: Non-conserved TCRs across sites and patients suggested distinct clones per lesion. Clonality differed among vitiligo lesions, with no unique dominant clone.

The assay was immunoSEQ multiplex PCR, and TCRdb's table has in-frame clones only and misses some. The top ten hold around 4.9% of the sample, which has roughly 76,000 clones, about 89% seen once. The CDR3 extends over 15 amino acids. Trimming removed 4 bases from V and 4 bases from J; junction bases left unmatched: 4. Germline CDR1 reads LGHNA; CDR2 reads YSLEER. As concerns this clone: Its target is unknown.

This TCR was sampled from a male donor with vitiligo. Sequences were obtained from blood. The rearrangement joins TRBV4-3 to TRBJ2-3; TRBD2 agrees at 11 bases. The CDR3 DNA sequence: TGCGCCAGCAGCCTGACTAGCGGGGACGCAGATACGCAGTATTTT. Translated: CASSLTSGDADTQYF.